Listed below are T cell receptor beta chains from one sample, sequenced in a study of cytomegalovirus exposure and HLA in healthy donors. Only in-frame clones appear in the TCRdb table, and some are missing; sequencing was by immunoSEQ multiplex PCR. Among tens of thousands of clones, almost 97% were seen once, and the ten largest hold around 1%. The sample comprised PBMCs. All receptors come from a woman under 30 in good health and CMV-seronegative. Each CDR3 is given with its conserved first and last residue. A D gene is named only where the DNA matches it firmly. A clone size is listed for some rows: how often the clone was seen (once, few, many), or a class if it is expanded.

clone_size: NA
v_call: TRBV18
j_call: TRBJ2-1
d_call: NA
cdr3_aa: CASSPAGAGVGNEQFF
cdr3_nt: TGTGCCAGCTCCCCCGCGGGGGCGGGCGTGGGCAATGAGCAGTTCTTC

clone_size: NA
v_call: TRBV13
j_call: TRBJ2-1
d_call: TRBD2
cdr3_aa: CASSPIAGGGNEQFF
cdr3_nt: TGTGCCAGCAGCCCAATAGCGGGAGGCGGGAATGAGCAGTTCTTC

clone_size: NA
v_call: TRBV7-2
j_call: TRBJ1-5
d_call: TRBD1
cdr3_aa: CASSLGQANQPQHF
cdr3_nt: TGTGCCAGCAGCTTGGGACAGGCCAATCAGCCCCAGCATTTT

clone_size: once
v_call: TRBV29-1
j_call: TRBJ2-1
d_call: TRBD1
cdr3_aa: CSVEGTGPYNEQFF
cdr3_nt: TGCAGCGTTGAGGGGACAGGGCCCTACAATGAGCAGTTCTTC

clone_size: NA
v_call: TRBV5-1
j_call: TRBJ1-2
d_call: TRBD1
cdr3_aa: CASRPGQNYGYTF
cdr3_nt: TGCGCCAGCAGACCGGGACAGAACTATGGCTACACCTTC

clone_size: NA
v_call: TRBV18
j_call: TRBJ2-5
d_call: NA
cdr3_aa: CASKRTVQETQYF
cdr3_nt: TGTGCCAGCAAGCGGACGGTCCAAGAGACCCAGTACTTC

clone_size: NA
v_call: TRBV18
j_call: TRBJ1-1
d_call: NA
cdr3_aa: CASSPANTEAFF
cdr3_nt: TGTGCCAGCTCACCGGCCAACACTGAAGCTTTCTTT

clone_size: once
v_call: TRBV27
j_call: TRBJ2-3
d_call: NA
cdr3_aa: CASSQKPGERVAQYF
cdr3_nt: TGTGCCAGCAGCCAAAAGCCGGGGGAAAGGGTGGCGCAGTATTTT

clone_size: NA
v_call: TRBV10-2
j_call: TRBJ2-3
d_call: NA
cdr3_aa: CASSDPAGGDTQYF
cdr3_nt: TGCGCCAGCAGTGACCCCGCCGGGGGAGATACGCAGTATTTT

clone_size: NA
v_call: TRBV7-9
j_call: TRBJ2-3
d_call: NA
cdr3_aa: CASSFRPDTQYF
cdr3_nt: TGTGCCAGCAGCTTTCGTCCGGATACGCAGTATTTT

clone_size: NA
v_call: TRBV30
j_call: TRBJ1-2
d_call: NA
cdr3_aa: CAWTYPGYGYTF
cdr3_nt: TGTGCCTGGACCTACCCCGGCTATGGCTACACCTTC

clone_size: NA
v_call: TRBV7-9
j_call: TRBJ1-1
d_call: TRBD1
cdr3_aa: CASSSQTGTGEEAFF
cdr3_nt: TGTGCCAGCAGCTCCCAGACAGGGACTGGGGAGGAAGCTTTCTTT

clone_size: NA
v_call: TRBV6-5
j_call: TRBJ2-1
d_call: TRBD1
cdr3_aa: CASSYSRDRWWNEQFF
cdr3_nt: TGTGCCAGCAGTTACTCCAGGGACAGGTGGTGGAATGAGCAGTTCTTC

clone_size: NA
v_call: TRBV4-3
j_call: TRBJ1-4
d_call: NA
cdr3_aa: CASSQEWGGLHEKLFF
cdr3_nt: TGCGCCAGCAGCCAAGAGTGGGGGGGGCTACATGAAAAACTGTTTTTT

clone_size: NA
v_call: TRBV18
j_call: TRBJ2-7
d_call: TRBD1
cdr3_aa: CASSPPLGQGTYEQYF
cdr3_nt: TGTGCCAGCTCACCACCCCTGGGACAGGGCACCTACGAGCAGTACTTC

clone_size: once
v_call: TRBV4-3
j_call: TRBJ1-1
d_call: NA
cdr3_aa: CASSRWVAMNTEAFF
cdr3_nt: TGCGCCAGCAGCCGCTGGGTAGCAATGAACACTGAAGCTTTCTTT

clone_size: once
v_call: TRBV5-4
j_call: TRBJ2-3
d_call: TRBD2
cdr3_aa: CASSATSGRARDTQYF
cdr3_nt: TGTGCCAGCAGTGCGACTAGCGGGAGGGCCCGGGATACGCAGTATTTT

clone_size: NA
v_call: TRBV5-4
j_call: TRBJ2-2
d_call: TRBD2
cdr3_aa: CASSAGLALNTGELFF
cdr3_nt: TGTGCCAGCAGCGCGGGACTAGCGCTTAACACCGGGGAGCTGTTTTTT

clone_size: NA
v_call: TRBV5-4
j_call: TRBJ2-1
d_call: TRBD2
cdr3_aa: CASSLGGTSALVYNEQFF
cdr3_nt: TGTGCCAGCAGCTTGGGTGGGACTAGCGCCCTGGTTTACAATGAGCAGTTCTTC

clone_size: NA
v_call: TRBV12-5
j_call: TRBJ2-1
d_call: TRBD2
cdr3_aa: CASGRSGGLHNEQFF
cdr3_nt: TGTGCTAGTGGACGTAGCGGGGGGCTCCACAATGAGCAGTTCTTC

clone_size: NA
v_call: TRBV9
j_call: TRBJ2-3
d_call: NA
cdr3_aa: CASSSGSARTDTQYF
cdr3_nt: TGTGCCAGCAGCTCCGGGTCGGCCCGCACAGATACGCAGTATTTT

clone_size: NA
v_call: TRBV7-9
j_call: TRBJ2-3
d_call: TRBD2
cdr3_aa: CASSPSRLAGADTQYF
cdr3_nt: TGTGCCAGCAGCCCAAGCCGACTAGCGGGGGCTGATACGCAGTATTTT

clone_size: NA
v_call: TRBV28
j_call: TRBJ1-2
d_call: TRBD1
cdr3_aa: CASRDRASYGYTF
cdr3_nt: TGTGCCAGCCGGGACAGGGCCTCCTATGGCTACACCTTC

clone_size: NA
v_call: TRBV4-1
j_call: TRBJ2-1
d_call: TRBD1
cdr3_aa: CASSPSGQGRVNEQFF
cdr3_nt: TGCGCCAGCAGCCCGTCGGGACAGGGGCGCGTCAATGAGCAGTTCTTC

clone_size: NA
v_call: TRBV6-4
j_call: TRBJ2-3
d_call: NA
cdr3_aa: CASSDSAGRTDTQYF
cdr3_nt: TGTGCCAGCAGTGACTCGGCGGGCCGCACAGATACGCAGTATTTT

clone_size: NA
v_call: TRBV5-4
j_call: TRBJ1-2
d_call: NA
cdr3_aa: CASSLGAGGYTF
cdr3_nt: TGTGCCAGCAGCTTGGGGGCGGGGGGCTACACCTTC

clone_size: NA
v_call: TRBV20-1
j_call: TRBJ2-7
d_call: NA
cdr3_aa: CSASEEYEQYF
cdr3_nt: TGCAGTGCTAGTGAGGAGTACGAGCAGTACTTC

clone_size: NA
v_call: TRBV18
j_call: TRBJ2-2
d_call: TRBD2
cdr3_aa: CASSPTTGGNTGELFF
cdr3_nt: TGTGCCAGCTCACCAACCACGGGGGGGAACACCGGGGAGCTGTTTTTT

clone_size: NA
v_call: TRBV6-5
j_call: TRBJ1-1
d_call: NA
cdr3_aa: CASSYSGRATEAFF
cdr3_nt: TGTGCCAGCAGTTACTCGGGCAGGGCGACTGAAGCTTTCTTT

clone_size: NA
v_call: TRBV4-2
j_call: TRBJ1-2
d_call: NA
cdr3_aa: CASSQDSGRDGYTF
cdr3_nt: TGTGCCAGCAGCCAAGATTCAGGGAGGGATGGCTACACCTTC

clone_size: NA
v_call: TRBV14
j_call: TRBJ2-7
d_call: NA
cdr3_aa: CASSQPGEASYEQYF
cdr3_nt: TGTGCCAGCAGCCAGCCGGGGGAGGCCTCCTACGAGCAGTACTTC